This record concerns one TCR beta chain sequence. As yet, its antigen is unknown. The entry originates in a study of post-analysis software for immune sequencing data. Study-wide background: Patients with relapsing-remitting, secondary progressive and progressive-relapsing multiple sclerosis courses were all represented. Findings of the study overall: Clustering by F measure revealed strong co-clustering among samples prepared together in one batch. Patients carried roughly 5 TRBV segments more frequently than controls did, and TRBV5-6, TRBV5-1 and TRBV20-1 were among them. Among multiple sclerosis patients, normalized Chao1 diversity was significantly below that of controls.

The CDR3 covers 18 residues. V was pared by 6 bases and J by 0 bases, with 14 bases of the junction left unmatched. Germline assignment: CDR1 MNHEY and CDR2 SVGEGT. Unique molecular identifiers had been added to the TCR beta cDNA libraries. Input of roughly 0.9 to 11 million T cells yielded about half a million cDNA molecules. TCRdb re-derived calls from the PCR reads in MiXCR, one entry per CDR3 protein. The repertoire holds roughly 400,000 distinct CDR3 sequences, with about 40% as singletons. Input material: blood. The receptor's source is a girl under 10 years old with multiple sclerosis. V is TRBV6-2 or TRBV6-3 and J is TRBJ2-1; 7 positions match TRBD1. CDR3 nucleotides: TGTGCCAGCAGCTATGATACTCTGACAGGGAGCTCCTACAATGAGCAGTTCTTC. It is translated as CASSYDTLTGSSYNEQFF.